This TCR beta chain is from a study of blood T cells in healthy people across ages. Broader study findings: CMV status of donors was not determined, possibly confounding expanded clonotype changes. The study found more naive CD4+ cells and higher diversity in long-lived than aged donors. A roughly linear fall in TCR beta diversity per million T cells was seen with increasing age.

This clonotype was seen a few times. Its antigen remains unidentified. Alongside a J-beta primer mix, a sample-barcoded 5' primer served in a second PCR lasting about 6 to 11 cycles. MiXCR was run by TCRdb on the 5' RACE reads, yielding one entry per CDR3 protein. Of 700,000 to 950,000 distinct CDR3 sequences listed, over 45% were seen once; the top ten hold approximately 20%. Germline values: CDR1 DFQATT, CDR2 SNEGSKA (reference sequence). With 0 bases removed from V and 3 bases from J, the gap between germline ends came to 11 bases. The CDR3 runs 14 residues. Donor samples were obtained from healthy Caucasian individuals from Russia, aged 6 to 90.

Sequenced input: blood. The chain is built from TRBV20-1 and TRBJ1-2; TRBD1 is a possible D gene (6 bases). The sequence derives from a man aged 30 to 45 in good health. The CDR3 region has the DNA TGCAGTGCTAGAGATATGGGGGCTTACTATGGCTACACCTTC. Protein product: CSARDMGAYYGYTF.